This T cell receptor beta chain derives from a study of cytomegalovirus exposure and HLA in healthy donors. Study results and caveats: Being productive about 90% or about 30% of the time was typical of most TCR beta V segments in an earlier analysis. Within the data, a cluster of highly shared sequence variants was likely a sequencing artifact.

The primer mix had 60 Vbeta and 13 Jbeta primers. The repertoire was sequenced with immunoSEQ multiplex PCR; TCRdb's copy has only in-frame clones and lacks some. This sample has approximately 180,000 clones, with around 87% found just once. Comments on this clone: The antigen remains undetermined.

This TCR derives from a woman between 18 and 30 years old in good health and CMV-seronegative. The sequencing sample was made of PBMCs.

The CDR3 nucleotides are TGTGCCAGCTCACCGGGGAGCGGGAGGGCGAACGAGCAGTACTTC. Translating it yields CASSPGSGRANEQYF. V and J are TRBV18 and TRBJ2-7; 10 bases agree with TRBD2. There are 15 residues in the CDR3. Trimming at V came to 3 bases and at J to 5 bases, leaving 7 bases not matched to a gene. The germline gives CDR1 KGHSH, CDR2 LQKENI. The entire variable domain, with the rest obtained from reference TRBV18 and TRBJ2-7, is as follows: NAGVMQNPRHLVRRRGQEARLRCSPMKGHSHVYWYRQLPEEGLKFMVYLQKENIIDESGMPKERFSAEFPKEGPSILRIQQVVRGDSAAYFCASSPGSGRANEQYFGPGTRLTVT.